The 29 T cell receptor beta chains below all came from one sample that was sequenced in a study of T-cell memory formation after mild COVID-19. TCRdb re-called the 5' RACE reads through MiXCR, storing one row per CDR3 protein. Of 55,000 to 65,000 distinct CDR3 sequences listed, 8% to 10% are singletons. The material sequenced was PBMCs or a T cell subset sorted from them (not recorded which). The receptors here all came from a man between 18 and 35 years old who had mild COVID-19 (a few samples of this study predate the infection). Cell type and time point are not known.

DNA for the CDR3: TGTGCCAGCTCACCAAGGACTAGCCGGGGACCCGGGGAGCTGTTTTTT. The encoded protein is CASSPRTSRGPGELFF. This sequence joins TRBV18 and TRBJ2-2; 8 bases match TRBD2. The CDR3 has 16 residues. From germline, CDR1 is KGHSH and CDR2 LQKENI. The junction had 8 bases not matched to a gene; V was cut back by 2 bases and J by 6 bases.

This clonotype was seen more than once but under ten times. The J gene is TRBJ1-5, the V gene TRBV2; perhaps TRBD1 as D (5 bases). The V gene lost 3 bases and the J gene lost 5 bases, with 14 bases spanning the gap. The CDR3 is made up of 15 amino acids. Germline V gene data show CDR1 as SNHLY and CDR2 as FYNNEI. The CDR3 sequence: CASSDVGGSDQPQHF. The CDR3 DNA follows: TGTGCCAGCAGTGATGTCGGGGGTAGTGATCAGCCCCAGCATTTT.

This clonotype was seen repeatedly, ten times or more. CDR3 sequence (DNA): TGTGCCAGCAGCTTAGTGGCAGGGGGCTCTGGGGCCAACGTCCTGACTTTC. As protein: CASSLVAGGSGANVLTF. The genes are TRBV7-8 and TRBJ2-6; TRBD1 agrees at 7 bases. Trimming at V came to 1 base and at J to 0 bases, leaving 3 bases not matched to a gene. The CDR3 runs to 17 residues. Germline V gene sequence: CDR1 SGHVS, CDR2 FQNEAQ.

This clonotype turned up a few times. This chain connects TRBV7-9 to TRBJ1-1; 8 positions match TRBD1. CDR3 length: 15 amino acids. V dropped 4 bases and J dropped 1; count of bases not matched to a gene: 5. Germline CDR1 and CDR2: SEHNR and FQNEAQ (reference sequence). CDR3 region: CASSWDRSRNTEAFF. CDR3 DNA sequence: TGTGCCAGCAGCTGGGACAGGAGCCGGAACACTGAAGCTTTCTTT.

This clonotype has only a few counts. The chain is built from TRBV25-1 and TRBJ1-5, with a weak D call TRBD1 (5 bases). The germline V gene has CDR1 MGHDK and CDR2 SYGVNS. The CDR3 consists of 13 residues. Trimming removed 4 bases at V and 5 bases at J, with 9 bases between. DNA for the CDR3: TGTGCCAGCAGTGCAGGGAACGATCAGCCCCAGCATTTT. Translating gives CASSAGNDQPQHF.

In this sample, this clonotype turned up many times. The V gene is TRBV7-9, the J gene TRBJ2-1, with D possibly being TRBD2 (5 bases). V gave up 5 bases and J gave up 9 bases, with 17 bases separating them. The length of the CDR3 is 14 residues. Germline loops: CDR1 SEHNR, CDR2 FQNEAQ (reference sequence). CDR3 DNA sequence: TGTGCCAGCAGCCTCTGGGGATTAGAGGGTGAGCAGTTCTTC. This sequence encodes CASSLWGLEGEQFF.

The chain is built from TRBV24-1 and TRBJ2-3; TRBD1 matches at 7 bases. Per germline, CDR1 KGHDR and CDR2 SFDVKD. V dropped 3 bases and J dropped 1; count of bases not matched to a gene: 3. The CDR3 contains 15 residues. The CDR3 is CATSDPGQGTDTQYF. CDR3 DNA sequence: TGTGCCACCAGTGATCCAGGACAGGGCACAGATACGCAGTATTTT.

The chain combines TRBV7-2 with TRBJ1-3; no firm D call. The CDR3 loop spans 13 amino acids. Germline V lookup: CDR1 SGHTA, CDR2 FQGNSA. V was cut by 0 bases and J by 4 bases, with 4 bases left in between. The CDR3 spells CASSLARGNTIYF. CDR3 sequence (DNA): TGTGCCAGCAGCTTAGCACGGGGAAACACCATATATTTT.

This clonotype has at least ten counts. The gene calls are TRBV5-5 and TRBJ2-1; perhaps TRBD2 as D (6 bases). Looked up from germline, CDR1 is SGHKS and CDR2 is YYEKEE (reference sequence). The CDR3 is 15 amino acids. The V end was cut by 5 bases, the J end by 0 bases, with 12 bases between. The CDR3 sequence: CASRRLDGSYNEQFF. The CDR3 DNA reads TGTGCCAGCAGGCGACTAGACGGCTCCTACAATGAGCAGTTCTTC. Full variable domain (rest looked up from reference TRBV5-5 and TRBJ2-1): DAGVTQSPTHLIKTRGQQVTLRCSPISGHKSVSWYQQVLGQGPQFIFQYYEKEERGRGNFPDRFSARQFPNYSSELNVNALLLGDSALYLCASRRLDGSYNEQFFGPGTRLTVL.

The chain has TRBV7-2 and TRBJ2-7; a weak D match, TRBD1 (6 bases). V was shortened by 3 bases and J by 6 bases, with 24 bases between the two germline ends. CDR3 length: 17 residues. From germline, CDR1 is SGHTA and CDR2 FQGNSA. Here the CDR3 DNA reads TGTGCCAGCAGCTTTGCCGTGCTAGGGGGAAGGGCCTCCGAGCAGTACTTC. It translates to CASSFAVLGGRASEQYF.

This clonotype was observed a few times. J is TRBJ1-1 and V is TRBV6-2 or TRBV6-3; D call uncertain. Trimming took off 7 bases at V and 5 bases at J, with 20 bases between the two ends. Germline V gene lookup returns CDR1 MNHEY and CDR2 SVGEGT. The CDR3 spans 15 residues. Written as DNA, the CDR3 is TGTGCCAGCACCATACGAGGCGGCGTTGGGACTGAAGCTTTCTTT. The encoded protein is CASTIRGGVGTEAFF.

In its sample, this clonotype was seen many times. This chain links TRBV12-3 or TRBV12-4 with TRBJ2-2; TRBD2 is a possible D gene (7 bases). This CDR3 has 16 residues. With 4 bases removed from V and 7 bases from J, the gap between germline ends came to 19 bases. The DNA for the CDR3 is TGTGCCAGCAGTTCTTTATACGGGGGGCAGGGCGGGGAGCTGTTTTTT. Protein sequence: CASSSLYGGQGGELFF.

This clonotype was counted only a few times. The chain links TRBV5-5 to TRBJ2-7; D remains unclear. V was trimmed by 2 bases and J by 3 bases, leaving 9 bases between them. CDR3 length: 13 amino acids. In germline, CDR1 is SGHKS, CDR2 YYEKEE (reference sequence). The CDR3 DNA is TGTGCCAGCAGCTTAGGACCCCTCTACGAGCAGTACTTC. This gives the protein CASSLGPLYEQYF.

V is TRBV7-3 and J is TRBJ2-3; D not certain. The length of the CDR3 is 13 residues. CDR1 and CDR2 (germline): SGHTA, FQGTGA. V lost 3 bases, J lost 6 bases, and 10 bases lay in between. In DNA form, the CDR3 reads TGTGCCAGCAGCTTGAGTCGGTGGGATACGCAGTATTTT. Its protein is CASSLSRWDTQYF.

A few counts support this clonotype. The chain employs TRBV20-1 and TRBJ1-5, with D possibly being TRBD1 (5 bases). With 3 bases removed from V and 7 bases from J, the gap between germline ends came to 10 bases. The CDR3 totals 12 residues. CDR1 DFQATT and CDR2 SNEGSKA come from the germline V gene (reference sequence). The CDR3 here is CSASEGNQPQHF. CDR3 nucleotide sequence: TGCAGTGCTAGTGAGGGGAACCAGCCCCAGCATTTT.

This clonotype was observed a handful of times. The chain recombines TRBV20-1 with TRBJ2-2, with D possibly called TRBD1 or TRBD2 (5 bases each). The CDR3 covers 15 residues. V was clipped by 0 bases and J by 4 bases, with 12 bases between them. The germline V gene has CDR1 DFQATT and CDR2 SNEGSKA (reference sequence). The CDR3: CSARDPRGRTGELFF. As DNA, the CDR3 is TGCAGTGCTAGAGATCCCCGGGGCCGCACCGGGGAGCTGTTTTTT.

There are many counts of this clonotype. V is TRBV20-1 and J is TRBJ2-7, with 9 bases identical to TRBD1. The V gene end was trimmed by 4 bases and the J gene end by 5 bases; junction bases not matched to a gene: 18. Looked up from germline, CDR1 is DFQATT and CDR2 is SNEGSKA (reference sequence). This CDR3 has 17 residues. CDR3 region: CSAKRSSGTGRLHEQYV. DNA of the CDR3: TGCAGTGCTAAGAGGTCGTCCGGGACAGGGCGCTTGCACGAGCAGTACGTC.

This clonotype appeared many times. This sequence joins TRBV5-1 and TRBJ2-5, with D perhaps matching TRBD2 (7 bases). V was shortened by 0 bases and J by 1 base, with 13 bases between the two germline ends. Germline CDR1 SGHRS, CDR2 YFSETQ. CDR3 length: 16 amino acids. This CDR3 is CASSLAEGGIQETQYF. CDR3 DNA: TGCGCCAGCAGCTTGGCCGAGGGGGGGATCCAAGAGACCCAGTACTTC.

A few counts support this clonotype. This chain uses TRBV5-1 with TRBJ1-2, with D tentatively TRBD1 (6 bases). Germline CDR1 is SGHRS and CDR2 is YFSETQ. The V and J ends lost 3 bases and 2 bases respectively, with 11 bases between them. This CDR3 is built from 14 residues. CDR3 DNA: TGCGCCAGCAGCTCGGACAGCTCGAACTATGGCTACACCTTC. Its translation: CASSSDSSNYGYTF.

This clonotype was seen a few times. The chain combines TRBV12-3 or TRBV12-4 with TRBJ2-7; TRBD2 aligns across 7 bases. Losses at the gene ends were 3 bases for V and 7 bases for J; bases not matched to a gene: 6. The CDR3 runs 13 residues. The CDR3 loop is CASSFVPGGEQYF. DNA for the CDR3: TGTGCCAGCAGTTTTGTCCCCGGGGGGGAGCAGTACTTC.

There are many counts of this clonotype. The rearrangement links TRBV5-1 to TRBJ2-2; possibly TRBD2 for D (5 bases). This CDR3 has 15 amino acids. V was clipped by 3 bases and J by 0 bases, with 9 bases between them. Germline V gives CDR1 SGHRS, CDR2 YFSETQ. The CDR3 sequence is CASSSEGANTGELFF. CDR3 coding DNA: TGCGCCAGCAGCTCAGAGGGCGCGAACACCGGGGAGCTGTTTTTT.

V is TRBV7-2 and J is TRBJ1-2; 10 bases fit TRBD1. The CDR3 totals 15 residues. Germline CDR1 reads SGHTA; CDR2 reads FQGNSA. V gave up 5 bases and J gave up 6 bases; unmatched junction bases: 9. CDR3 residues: CASSTDRGLLNGYTF. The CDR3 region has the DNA TGTGCCAGCAGCACAGACAGGGGGCTTCTTAATGGCTACACCTTC.

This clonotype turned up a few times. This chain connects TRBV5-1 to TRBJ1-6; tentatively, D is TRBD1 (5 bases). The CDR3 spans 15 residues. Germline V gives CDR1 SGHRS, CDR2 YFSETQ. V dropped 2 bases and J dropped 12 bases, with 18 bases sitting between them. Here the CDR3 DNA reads TGCGCCAGCAGCTTTTCCGGGGCGCGCGTAGAACCCCTCCACTTT. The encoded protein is CASSFSGARVEPLHF.

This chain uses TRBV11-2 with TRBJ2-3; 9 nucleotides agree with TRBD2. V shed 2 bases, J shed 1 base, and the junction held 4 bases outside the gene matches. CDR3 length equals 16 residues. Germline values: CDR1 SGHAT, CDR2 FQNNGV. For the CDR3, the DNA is TGTGCCAGCAGCTTACAACCTAGCGGGGGCACAGATACGCAGTATTTT. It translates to CASSLQPSGGTDTQYF.

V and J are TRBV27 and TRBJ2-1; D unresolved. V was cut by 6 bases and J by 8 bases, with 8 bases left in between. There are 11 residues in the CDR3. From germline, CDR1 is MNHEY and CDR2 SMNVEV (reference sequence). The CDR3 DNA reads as TGTGCCAGCAGAGAGATGGATGAGCAGTTCTTC. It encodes CASREMDEQFF.

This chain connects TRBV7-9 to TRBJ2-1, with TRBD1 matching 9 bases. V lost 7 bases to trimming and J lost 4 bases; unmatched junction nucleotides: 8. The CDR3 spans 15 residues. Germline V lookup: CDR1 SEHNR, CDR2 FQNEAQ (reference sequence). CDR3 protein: CASTLGQGSYNEQFF. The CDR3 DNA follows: TGTGCCAGCACCCTAGGACAGGGGTCATACAATGAGCAGTTCTTC.

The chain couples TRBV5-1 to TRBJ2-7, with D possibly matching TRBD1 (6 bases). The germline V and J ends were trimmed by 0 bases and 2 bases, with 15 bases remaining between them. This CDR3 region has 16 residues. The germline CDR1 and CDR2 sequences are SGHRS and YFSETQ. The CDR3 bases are TGCGCCAGCAGCTTGGGAAGGGACACTGGAGCCTACGAGCAGTACTTC. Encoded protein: CASSLGRDTGAYEQYF.

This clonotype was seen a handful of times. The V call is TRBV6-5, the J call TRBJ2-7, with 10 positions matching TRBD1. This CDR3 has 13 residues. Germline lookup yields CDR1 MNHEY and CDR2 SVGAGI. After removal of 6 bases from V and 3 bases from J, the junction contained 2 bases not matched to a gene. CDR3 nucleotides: TGTGCCAGCAGGGACAGGGGGAACTACGAGCAGTACTTC. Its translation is CASRDRGNYEQYF.

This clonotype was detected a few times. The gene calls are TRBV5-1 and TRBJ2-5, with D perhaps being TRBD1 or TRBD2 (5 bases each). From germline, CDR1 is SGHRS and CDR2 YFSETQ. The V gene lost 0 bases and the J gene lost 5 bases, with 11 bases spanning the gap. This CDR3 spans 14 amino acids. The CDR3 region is CASSLAGTAETQYF. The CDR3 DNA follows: TGCGCCAGCAGCTTGGCCGGGACGGCCGAGACCCAGTACTTC.